The 11 T cell receptor beta chains below were found in one sample sequenced in a study of low-dose radiotherapy and immunotherapy resistance in tumors. First-strand cDNA used TRAV- and TRBV-specific primers, covering alpha and beta chains. TCRs were put through approximately 20 PCR cycles of amplification with Phusion. A constant-region primer and the V-primer adapter served as the primer pair. TCRdb reprocessed the reads via MiXCR and lists one record per CDR3 protein. The table includes 65,000 to 85,000 distinct CDR3 sequences, under 20% detected once. Time point meaning: after trial treatment. Regarding treatment: LDRT plus nivolumab, ipilimumab, low-dose cyclophosphamide and aspirin (RACIN trial). The material was PBMCs, obtained after low-dose radiotherapy plus immunotherapy. The receptors derive from a male donor with prostate cancer.

This clonotype has at least ten counts. The V call is TRBV20-1, the J call TRBJ2-1, with D tentatively TRBD2 (5 bases). The CDR3 runs 16 residues. Germline CDR1 is DFQATT and CDR2 is SNEGSKA (reference sequence). The V end was cut by 4 bases, the J end by 1 base, with 17 bases between. CDR3 residues: CSAISPQRSSYNEQFF. As DNA, the CDR3 is TGCAGTGCTATATCGCCCCAGCGGTCTTCCTACAATGAGCAGTTCTTC.

This clonotype was counted ten times or more. This chain joins TRBV6-5 and TRBJ2-1; TRBD1 matches at 9 bases. Looked up from germline, CDR1 is MNHEY and CDR2 is SVGAGI. V shed 2 bases, J shed 9 bases, and the junction held 8 bases outside the gene matches. This CDR3 has 15 amino acids. The CDR3 is CASSYGNRGQGEQFF. CDR3 nucleotides: TGTGCCAGCAGTTACGGGAACAGGGGACAGGGTGAGCAGTTCTTC.

In its sample, this clonotype was seen many times. This chain uses TRBV14 with TRBJ2-5; TRBD2 matches 11 bases. The CDR3 spans 16 residues. Losses at the gene ends were 5 bases for V and 1 base for J; bases not matched to a gene: 6. Germline lookup yields CDR1 SGHDN and CDR2 FVKESK. The CDR3 sequence is CASSAGTSGPQETQYF. The DNA for the CDR3 is TGTGCCAGCAGCGCAGGGACTAGCGGACCCCAAGAGACCCAGTACTTC.

V usage is TRBV11-2 and J usage is TRBJ1-1; D gene ambiguous. From germline, CDR1 is SGHAT and CDR2 FQNNGV. CDR3 size: 13 residues. The germline V and J ends were trimmed by 1 base and 5 bases, with 8 bases remaining between them. The CDR3 loop reads CASSLVAGTEAFF. The CDR3 DNA reads TGTGCCAGCAGCTTAGTAGCGGGGACTGAAGCTTTCTTT.

Many counts were recorded for this clonotype. This chain connects TRBV7-3 to TRBJ1-1, with TRBD1 identical over 7 bases. J gave up 4 bases and V 5 bases, and 4 bases lay outside the gene matches. Germline values: CDR1 SGHTA, CDR2 FQGTGA. CDR3 size: 13 residues. The CDR3 DNA is TGTGCCAGCAGCCCCAGGGGGTTCACTGAAGCTTTCTTT. Its translation: CASSPRGFTEAFF.

This clonotype was seen ten or more times. The chain recombines TRBV9 with TRBJ1-6, with TRBD1 identical over 9 bases. The length of the CDR3 is 17 residues. Germline lookup yields CDR1 SGDLS and CDR2 YYNGEE. V gave up 3 bases and J gave up 7 bases; unmatched junction bases: 11. In DNA, the CDR3 is TGTGCCAGCAGCGGGGGGACAGGGATGATCGGGAATTCACCCCTCCACTTT. Amino acids: CASSGGTGMIGNSPLHF.

The sample holds many counts of this clonotype. The chain is built from TRBV28 and TRBJ2-7, with D perhaps matching TRBD1 or TRBD2 (5 bases each). This CDR3 is built from 14 residues. CDR1 MDHEN and CDR2 SYDVKM come from the germline V gene. V lost 7 bases, J lost 5 bases, and 18 bases lay in between. For the CDR3, the DNA is TGTGCCAGCAACTCCCCGGGACCTGGGCACGAGCAGTACTTC. Its translation is CASNSPGPGHEQYF.

The gene calls are TRBV11-3 and TRBJ2-3, with 9 bases matching TRBD2. Germline lookup yields CDR1 SGHNT and CDR2 YENEEA. CDR3 length: 17 amino acids. V lost 0 bases to trimming and J lost 2 bases; unmatched junction nucleotides: 6. DNA for the CDR3: TGTGCCAGCAGCTTAGATGGTAGCGGGAGCCTCACAGATACGCAGTATTTT. Translation gives CASSLDGSGSLTDTQYF.

Many counts were recorded for this clonotype. V gene TRBV18 combines with J gene TRBJ2-3, with 12 positions matching TRBD2. The CDR3 has 18 residues. The junction had 11 bases not matched to a gene; V was cut back by 5 bases and J by 2 bases. Germline loops: CDR1 KGHSH, CDR2 LQKENI. The DNA for the CDR3 is TGTGCCAGCTCAAACAACGGAAGGACTAGCGGGAACACAGATACGCAGTATTTT. It yields the protein CASSNNGRTSGNTDTQYF.

With regard to this clonotype: This may come from a read error, since a much larger clone is one base off. The chain couples TRBV27 to TRBJ2-4, with 8 bases aligning to TRBD1. CDR1 and CDR2 (germline): MNHEY, SMNVEV (reference sequence). The CDR3 is made up of 16 amino acids. V dropped 5 bases and J dropped 13; count of bases not matched to a gene: 19. The CDR3 protein is CASSRPGQGAWNEQYF. CDR3 DNA sequence: TGTGCCAGCAGTCGCCCCGGTCAGGGGGCTTGGAATGAGCAGTACTTC.

This clonotype has ten or more counts. The V gene is TRBV19, the J gene TRBJ2-6; D is unresolved. The CDR3 covers 19 residues. Germline loops: CDR1 LNHDA, CDR2 SQIVND (reference sequence). Trimming stripped 5 bases from V and 0 bases from J, with 20 bases between. CDR3 region: CASSLPPTGQLSGANVLTF. The CDR3 DNA is TGTGCCAGTAGTCTACCCCCAACGGGCCAACTCTCTGGGGCCAACGTCCTGACTTTC.